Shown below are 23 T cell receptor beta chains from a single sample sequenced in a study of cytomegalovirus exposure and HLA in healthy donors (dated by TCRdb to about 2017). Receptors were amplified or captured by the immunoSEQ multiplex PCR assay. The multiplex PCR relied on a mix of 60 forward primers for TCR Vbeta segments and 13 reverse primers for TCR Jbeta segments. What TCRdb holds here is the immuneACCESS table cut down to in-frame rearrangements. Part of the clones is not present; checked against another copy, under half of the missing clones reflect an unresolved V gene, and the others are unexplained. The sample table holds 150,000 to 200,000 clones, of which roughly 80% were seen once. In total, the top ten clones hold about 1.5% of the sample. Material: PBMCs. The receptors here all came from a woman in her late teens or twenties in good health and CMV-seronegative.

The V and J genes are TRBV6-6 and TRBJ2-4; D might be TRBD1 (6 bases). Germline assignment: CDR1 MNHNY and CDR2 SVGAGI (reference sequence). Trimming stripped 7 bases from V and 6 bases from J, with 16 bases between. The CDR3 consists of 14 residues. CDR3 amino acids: CASNDPGAANIQYF. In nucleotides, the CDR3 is TGTGCCAGCAACGATCCAGGGGCAGCAAACATTCAGTACTTC.

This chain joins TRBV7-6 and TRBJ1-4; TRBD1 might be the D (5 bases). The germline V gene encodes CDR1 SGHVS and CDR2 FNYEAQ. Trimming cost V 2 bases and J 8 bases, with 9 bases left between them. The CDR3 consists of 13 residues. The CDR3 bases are TGTGCCAGCAGCTTACAGGGTAGAGAAAAACTGTTTTTT. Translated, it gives CASSLQGREKLFF.

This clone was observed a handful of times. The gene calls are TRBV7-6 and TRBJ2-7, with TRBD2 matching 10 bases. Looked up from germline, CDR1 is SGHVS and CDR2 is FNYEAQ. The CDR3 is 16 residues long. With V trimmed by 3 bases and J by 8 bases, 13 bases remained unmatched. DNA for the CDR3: TGTGCCAGCAGCTTGGGGGACGAAGCGGGAGGGGAGAAGCAGTACTTC. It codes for CASSLGDEAGGEKQYF. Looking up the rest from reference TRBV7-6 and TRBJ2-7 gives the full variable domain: GAGVSQSPRYKVTKRGQDVALRCDPISGHVSLYWYRQALGQGPEFLTYFNYEAQQDKSGLPNDRFSAERPEGSISTLTIQRTEQRDSAMYRCASSLGDEAGGEKQYFGPGTRLTVT.

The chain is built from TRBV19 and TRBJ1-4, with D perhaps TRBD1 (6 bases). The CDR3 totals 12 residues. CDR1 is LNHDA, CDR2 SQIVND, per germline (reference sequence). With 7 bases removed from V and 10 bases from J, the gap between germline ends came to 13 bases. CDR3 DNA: TGTGCCAGTATGGGGACACAACGAAAACTGTTTTTT. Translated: CASMGTQRKLFF.

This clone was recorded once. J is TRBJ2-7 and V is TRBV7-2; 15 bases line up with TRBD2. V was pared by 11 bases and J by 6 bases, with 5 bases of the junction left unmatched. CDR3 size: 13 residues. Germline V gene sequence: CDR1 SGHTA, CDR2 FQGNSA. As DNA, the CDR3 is TGTGCCGGGGGACTAGCGGGAGGAGGCGAGCAGTACTTC. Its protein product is CAGGLAGGGEQYF.

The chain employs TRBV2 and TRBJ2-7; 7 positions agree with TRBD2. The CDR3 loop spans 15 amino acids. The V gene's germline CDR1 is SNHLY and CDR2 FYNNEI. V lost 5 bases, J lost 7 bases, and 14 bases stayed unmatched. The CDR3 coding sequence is TGTGCCAGCAGTAACTCTGGGGGAGGGCCGTTTGAGCAGTACGTC. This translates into CASSNSGGGPFEQYV.

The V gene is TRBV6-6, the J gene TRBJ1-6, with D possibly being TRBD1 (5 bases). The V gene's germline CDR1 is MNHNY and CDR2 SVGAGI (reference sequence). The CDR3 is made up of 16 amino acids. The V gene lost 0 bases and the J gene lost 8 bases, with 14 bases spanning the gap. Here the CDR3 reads CASSYSNSRGDSPLHF. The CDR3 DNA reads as TGTGCCAGCAGTTACTCGAATAGTCGGGGGGATTCACCCCTCCACTTT.

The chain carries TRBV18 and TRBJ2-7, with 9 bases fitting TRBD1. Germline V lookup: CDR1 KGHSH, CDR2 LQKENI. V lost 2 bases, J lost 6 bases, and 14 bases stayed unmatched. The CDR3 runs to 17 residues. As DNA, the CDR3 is TGTGCCAGCTCACCATACCACCAGGGACAGGGTAGAGTCGAGCAGTACTTC. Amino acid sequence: CASSPYHQGQGRVEQYF.

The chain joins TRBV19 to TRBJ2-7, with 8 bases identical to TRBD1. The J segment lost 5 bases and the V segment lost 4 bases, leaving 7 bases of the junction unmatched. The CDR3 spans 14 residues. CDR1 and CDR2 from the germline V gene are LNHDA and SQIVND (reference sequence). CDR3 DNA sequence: TGTGCCAGTAGTACTCGGACAGGGTTCGACGAGCAGTACTTC. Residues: CASSTRTGFDEQYF.

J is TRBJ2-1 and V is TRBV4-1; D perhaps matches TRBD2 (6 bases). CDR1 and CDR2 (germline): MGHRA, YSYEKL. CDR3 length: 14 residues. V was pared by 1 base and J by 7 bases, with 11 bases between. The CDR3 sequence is CASSQVLAENEQFF. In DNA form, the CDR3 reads TGCGCCAGCAGCCAAGTGTTAGCGGAAAATGAGCAGTTCTTC.

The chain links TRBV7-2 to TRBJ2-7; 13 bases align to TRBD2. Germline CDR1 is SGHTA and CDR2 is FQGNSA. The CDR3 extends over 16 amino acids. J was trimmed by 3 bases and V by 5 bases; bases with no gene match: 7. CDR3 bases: TGTGCCAGCAGCCACGGGACTAGCGGGGACCTCTACGAGCAGTACTTC. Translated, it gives CASSHGTSGDLYEQYF.

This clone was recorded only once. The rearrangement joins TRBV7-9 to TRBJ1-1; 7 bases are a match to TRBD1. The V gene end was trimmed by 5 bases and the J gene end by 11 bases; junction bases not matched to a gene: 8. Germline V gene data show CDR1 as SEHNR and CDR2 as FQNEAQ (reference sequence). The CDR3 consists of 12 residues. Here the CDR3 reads CASSEWTGGAFF. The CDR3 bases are TGTGCCAGCAGCGAATGGACAGGTGGGGCTTTCTTT.

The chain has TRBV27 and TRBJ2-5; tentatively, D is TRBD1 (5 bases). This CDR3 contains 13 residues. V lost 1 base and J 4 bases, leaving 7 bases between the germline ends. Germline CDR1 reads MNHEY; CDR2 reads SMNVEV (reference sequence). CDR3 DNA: TGTGCCAGCAGTTTATGGGGCGGAGAGACCCAGTACTTC. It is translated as CASSLWGGETQYF.

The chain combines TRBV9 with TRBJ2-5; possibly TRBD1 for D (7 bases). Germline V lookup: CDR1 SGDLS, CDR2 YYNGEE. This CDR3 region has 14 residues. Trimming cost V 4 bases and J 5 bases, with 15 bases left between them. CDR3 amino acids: CASSPLTGRETQYF. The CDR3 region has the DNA TGTGCCAGCAGCCCACTGACAGGGAGGGAGACCCAGTACTTC.

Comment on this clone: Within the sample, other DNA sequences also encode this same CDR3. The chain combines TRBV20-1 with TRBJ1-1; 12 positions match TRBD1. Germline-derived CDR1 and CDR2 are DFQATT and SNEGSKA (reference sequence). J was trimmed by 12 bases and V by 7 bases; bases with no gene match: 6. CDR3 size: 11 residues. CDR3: CSGGQGASSFF. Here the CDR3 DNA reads TGCAGTGGGGGACAGGGGGCGTCGTCTTTCTTT.

The CDR3 is CATSGPQQGLMNTEAFF. The CDR3 region has the DNA TGTGCCACCAGCGGACCACAGCAGGGACTCATGAACACTGAAGCTTTCTTT. The chain recombines TRBV15 with TRBJ1-1; TRBD1 might be the D (5 bases). Trimming left V 5 bases short and J 0 bases short, with 19 bases between. The CDR3 length is 17 residues. CDR1 is LNHNV, CDR2 YYDKDF, per germline (reference sequence).

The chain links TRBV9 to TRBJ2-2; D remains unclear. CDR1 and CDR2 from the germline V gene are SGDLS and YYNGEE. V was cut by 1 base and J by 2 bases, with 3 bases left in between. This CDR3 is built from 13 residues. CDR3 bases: TGTGCCAGCAGCGTAACAAACACCGGGGAGCTGTTTTTT. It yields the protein CASSVTNTGELFF.

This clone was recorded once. The CDR3 reads CASSPGGREKLFF. The CDR3 coding sequence is TGTGCCAGCTCACCAGGGGGCCGAGAAAAACTGTTTTTT. The V and J genes are TRBV18 and TRBJ1-4; D is perhaps TRBD1 (6 bases). Trimming cost V 2 bases and J 8 bases, with 9 bases left between them. Per germline, CDR1 KGHSH and CDR2 LQKENI. CDR3 length: 13 amino acids.

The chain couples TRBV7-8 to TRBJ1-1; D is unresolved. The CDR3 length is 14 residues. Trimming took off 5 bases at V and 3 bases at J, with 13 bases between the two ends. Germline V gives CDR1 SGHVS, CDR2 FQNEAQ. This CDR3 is CASSRRQSDTEAFF. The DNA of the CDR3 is TGTGCCAGCAGCCGACGGCAAAGCGACACTGAAGCTTTCTTT.

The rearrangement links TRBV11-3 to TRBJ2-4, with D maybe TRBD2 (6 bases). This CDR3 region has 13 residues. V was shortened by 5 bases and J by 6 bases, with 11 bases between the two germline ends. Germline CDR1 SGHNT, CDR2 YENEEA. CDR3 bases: TGTGCCAGCAGCCGAGGGAGGCTAAACATTCAGTACTTC. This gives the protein CASSRGRLNIQYF.

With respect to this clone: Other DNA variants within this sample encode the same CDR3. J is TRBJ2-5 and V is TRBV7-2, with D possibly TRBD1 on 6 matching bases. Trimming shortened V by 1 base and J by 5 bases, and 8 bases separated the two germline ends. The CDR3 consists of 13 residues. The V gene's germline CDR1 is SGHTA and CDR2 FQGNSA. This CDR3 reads CASSLGGLETQYF. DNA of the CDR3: TGTGCCAGCAGCTTAGGGGGGCTTGAGACCCAGTACTTC.

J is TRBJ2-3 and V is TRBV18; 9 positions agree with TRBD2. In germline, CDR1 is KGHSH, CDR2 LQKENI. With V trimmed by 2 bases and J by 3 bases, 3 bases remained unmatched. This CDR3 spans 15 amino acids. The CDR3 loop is CASSPSSGKTDTQYF. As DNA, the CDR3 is TGTGCCAGCTCACCATCTAGCGGGAAGACAGATACGCAGTATTTT.

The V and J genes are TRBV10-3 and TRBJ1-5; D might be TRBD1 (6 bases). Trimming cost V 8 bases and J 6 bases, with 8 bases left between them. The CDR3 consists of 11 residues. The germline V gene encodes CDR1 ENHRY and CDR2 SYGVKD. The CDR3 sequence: CAIGGGQPQHF. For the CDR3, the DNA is TGTGCCATCGGGGGCGGTCAGCCCCAGCATTTT.